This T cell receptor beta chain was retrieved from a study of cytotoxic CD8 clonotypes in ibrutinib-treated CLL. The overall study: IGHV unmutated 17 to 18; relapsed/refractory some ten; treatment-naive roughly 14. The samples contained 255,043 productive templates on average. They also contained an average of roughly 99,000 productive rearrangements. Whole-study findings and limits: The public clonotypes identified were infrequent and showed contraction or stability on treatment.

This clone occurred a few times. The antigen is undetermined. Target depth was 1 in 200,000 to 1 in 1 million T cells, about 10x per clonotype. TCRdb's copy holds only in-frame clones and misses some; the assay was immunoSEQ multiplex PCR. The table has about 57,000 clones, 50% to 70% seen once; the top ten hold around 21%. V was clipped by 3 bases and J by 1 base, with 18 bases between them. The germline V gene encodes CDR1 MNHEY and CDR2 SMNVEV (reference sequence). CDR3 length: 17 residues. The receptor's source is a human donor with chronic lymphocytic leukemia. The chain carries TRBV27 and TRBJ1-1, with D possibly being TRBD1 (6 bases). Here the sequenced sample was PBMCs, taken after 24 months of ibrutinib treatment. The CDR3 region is CASSLGGRWVGNTEAFF. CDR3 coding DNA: TGTGCCAGCAGTTTGGGGGGGCGATGGGTGGGGAACACTGAAGCTTTCTTT.